The present TCR beta chain was sequenced within a study of a mutant IDH1 vaccine in newly diagnosed glioma. As for the study in general: Once 4-6 weeks had passed after radiotherapy alone, vaccination started, or it started with temozolomide cycles. Treated patients, approximately 60% male and about 38% female, averaged approximately 40 years of age.

Time point noted: week 5, during vaccination. Every single dose of the vaccine, 300 ug of mutant IDH1 20-mer peptide, came with topical imiquimod. A word on this clone: The antigen is unknown.

Study-wide points: Pseudoprogression appeared independent of alterations in top peripheral clonotypes. Vaccination elicited immune responses in 93.3% of patients.

The V gene's germline CDR1 is LGHNA and CDR2 YNFKEQ. Deletions cut 0 bases from V and 6 bases from J, with 12 bases between. The CDR3 extends over 15 amino acids. TCRdb's copy holds only in-frame clones and misses some; the assay was immunoSEQ multiplex PCR. The table has approximately 61,000 clones, about 80% seen once. This clonotype was sampled from a woman in her 50s with glioma. This specimen consisted of PBMCs, obtained from a glioma patient whose treatment included an IDH1 peptide vaccine. V and J are TRBV4-2 and TRBJ1-5; D call uncertain. The CDR3 coding sequence is TGTGCCAGCAGCCAAGATCAGGAAGGGAGTCAGCCCCAGCATTTT. Its protein is CASSQDQEGSQPQHF.